This entry features one T cell receptor (beta chain) sequence. Its antigen remains unidentified. Libraries were prepared by immunoSEQ multiplex PCR; TCRdb keeps only in-frame clonotypes and omits some of them. The sample lists over 11,000 clones; approximately 78% were seen once. The data were obtained in a study of immune evolution from preneoplasia to lung adenocarcinoma. General study findings and limits: Later-stage lesions seemingly showed higher T cell density and diversity than normal lung. Top clone frequencies peaked in normal lung, apparently declining through invasive adenocarcinoma.

Histologic diagnosis was independently verified by two lung pathologists. Trimming removed 5 bases from V and 3 bases from J, with 14 bases in between. The CDR3 sequence is 15 residues long. Germline CDR1 and CDR2: MGHRA and YSYEKL. Material for sequencing was FFPE minimally invasive lung adenocarcinoma tissue. The receptor comes from a person aged 70 to 79 with lung adenocarcinoma. The chain carries TRBV4-1 and TRBJ1-5; D remains ambiguous. The DNA of the CDR3 is TGCGCCAGCAGCATATCGGCGCGGGACAATCAGCCCCAGCATTTT. This gives the protein CASSISARDNQPQHF.